The 24 T cell receptor beta chains presented below share a single source sample, sequenced in a study of cytomegalovirus exposure and HLA in healthy donors. The PCR made use of 60 Vbeta and 13 Jbeta primers. The protocol was immunoSEQ multiplex PCR, while the TCRdb copy is restricted to in-frame clones and leaves out a portion. Here the sample spans under 200,000 clones, about three quarters being singletons. The sequencing sample was made of PBMCs. Every receptor here comes from a female donor in good health and CMV-seronegative.

The J gene is TRBJ2-3, the V gene TRBV7-2; a possible D gene is TRBD2 (7 bases). The germline CDR1 and CDR2 sequences are SGHTA and FQGNSA. The V end lost 2 bases, the J end lost 7 bases, and 25 bases lay between the germline ends. The CDR3 runs 18 residues. The CDR3 loop is CASSLLDPLRGQRNTQYF. DNA of the CDR3: TGTGCCAGCAGCTTACTCGACCCGTTGCGGGGGCAGAGGAATACGCAGTATTTT.

The CDR3 DNA is TGTGCCAGCAGCCCCCAGACAGGCGCCTACGAGCAGTACTTC. Protein product: CASSPQTGAYEQYF. V and J are TRBV7-8 and TRBJ2-5, with D perhaps TRBD1 (6 bases). The J call could be wrong; TRBJ2-7 is a better fit for the DNA end. This CDR3 is built from 14 residues. Germline values: CDR1 SGHVS, CDR2 FQNEAQ.

The chain combines TRBV7-9 with TRBJ2-7, with D possibly being TRBD1 (6 bases). The length of the CDR3 is 13 residues. Trimming pared 5 bases from V and 3 bases from J, leaving 11 bases between. Looked up from germline, CDR1 is SEHNR and CDR2 is FQNEAQ (reference sequence). In nucleotides, the CDR3 is TGTGCCAGCAGCACCCGGACAGTCTACGAGCAGTACTTC. It specifies CASSTRTVYEQYF.

The chain employs TRBV9 and TRBJ2-1, with 8 bases aligning to TRBD2. Looked up from germline, CDR1 is SGDLS and CDR2 is YYNGEE. The trim removed 2 bases at V and 2 bases at J, leaving 3 bases unmatched. The CDR3 has 15 amino acids. CDR3 protein: CASSVGGGPYNEQFF. For the CDR3, the DNA is TGTGCCAGCAGCGTCGGCGGGGGGCCCTACAATGAGCAGTTCTTC.

V usage is TRBV7-3 and J usage is TRBJ2-6; 8 positions match TRBD1. The CDR3 has 16 residues. Germline values: CDR1 SGHTA, CDR2 FQGTGA. Germline trimming cut 3 bases from V and 3 bases from J; bases unmatched to any gene: 4. The CDR3 DNA reads as TGTGCCAGCAGCTTGACAGGGGAATTTGGGGCCAACGTCCTGACTTTC. Protein sequence: CASSLTGEFGANVLTF.

The chain couples TRBV6-1 to TRBJ1-2, with D possibly TRBD1 on 6 matching bases. The CDR3 is 14 residues long. V gave up 6 bases and J gave up 4 bases, with 15 bases separating them. The germline gives CDR1 MNHNS, CDR2 SASEGT. CDR3 DNA sequence: TGTGCCAGCAGACCCCCGGGGGGCGCCTATGGCTACACCTTC. This codes for CASRPPGGAYGYTF.

The chain couples TRBV11-3 to TRBJ2-2; 8 nucleotides agree with TRBD1. Trimming cost V 5 bases and J 2 bases; bases outside gene matches: 10. The CDR3 extends over 17 amino acids. CDR1 SGHNT and CDR2 YENEEA come from the germline V gene. CDR3 sequence (DNA): TGTGCCAGCAGCCGAGAATATACAGGGGGAAACACCGGGGAGCTGTTTTTT. Encoded protein: CASSREYTGGNTGELFF.

Only a few counts were recorded for this clone. This rearrangement joins TRBV4-2 to TRBJ2-2; D remains unclear. V was pared by 0 bases and J by 7 bases, with 12 bases between. CDR1 and CDR2 (germline): LGHNA, YNFKEQ. This CDR3 is built from 15 residues. CDR3 residues: CASSQDNGPVGELFF. The DNA for the CDR3 is TGTGCCAGCAGCCAAGATAATGGGCCGGTCGGGGAGCTGTTTTTT.

This chain uses TRBV7-9 with TRBJ2-1, with 7 positions matching TRBD2. Trimming removed 7 bases from V and 5 bases from J; junction bases left unmatched: 8. This CDR3 has 14 residues. Germline loops: CDR1 SEHNR, CDR2 FQNEAQ (reference sequence). CDR3 DNA: TGTGCCAGCACCCAAACTAGCGCCCACAATGAGCAGTTCTTC. As protein: CASTQTSAHNEQFF.

J is TRBJ1-2 and V is TRBV6-5; D gene ambiguous. The V end was cut by 0 bases, the J end by 0 bases, with 8 bases between. The CDR3 is 15 amino acids. In germline, CDR1 is MNHEY, CDR2 SVGAGI. CDR3 region: CASSYSRGSNYGYTF. The DNA of the CDR3 is TGTGCCAGCAGTTACTCGCGGGGATCTAACTATGGCTACACCTTC.

Only one count was recorded for this clone. V usage is TRBV7-2 and J usage is TRBJ2-7; D possibly corresponds to TRBD2 (6 bases). Germline V gives CDR1 SGHTA, CDR2 FQGNSA. V lost 3 bases to trimming and J lost 6 bases, with 12 bases between them. The CDR3 spans 13 residues. The CDR3 DNA follows: TGTGCCAGCAGCTTCTTGCGGGGAGGCGAGCAGTACTTC. Amino acids: CASSFLRGGEQYF. The variable domain in full, completed from reference TRBV7-2 and TRBJ2-7, reads GAGVSQSPSNKVTEKGKDVELRCDPISGHTALYWYRQSLGQGLEFLIYFQGNSAPDKSGLPSDRFSAERTGGSVSTLTIQRTQQEDSAVYLCASSFLRGGEQYFGPGTRLTVT.

The CDR3 bases are TGTGCCTGGAGTCTCACCGGCGGTGCTTTCTTT. Protein sequence: CAWSLTGGAFF. The chain is built from TRBV30 and TRBJ1-1; D gene unclear. This CDR3 has 11 amino acids. Between the trimmed V and J ends, which lost 2 bases and 11 bases, there was a span of 12 bases. Germline V gives CDR1 GTSNPN, CDR2 SVGIG (reference sequence).

The CDR3, as DNA: TGTGCCAGCAGCGCCGCGACAGAGGTCTACGAGCAGTACTTC. The encoded protein is CASSAATEVYEQYF. This chain uses TRBV7-2 with TRBJ2-7; a possible D gene is TRBD1 (5 bases). The CDR3 totals 14 residues. Germline CDR1 reads SGHTA; CDR2 reads FQGNSA. Trimming left V 5 bases short and J 3 bases short, with 14 bases between. Variable domain in full (rest from reference TRBV7-2 and TRBJ2-7): GAGVSQSPSNKVTEKGKDVELRCDPISGHTALYWYRQSLGQGLEFLIYFQGNSAPDKSGLPSDRFSAERTGGSVSTLTIQRTQQEDSAVYLCASSAATEVYEQYFGPGTRLTVT.

This clone has only one observation. V gene TRBV4-2 combines with J gene TRBJ1-2; TRBD1 aligns across 9 bases. The CDR3 spans 15 residues. V lost 5 bases to trimming and J lost 5 bases; unmatched junction nucleotides: 9. Germline loops: CDR1 LGHNA, CDR2 YNFKEQ. CDR3 sequence: CASSYTGGEAYGYTF. CDR3 nucleotides: TGTGCCAGCAGCTACACAGGGGGCGAAGCGTATGGCTACACCTTC.

The chain links TRBV30 to TRBJ2-3; TRBD1 agrees at 7 bases. Germline-derived CDR1 and CDR2 are GTSNPN and SVGIG (reference sequence). CDR3 length equals 17 residues. Trimming removed 2 bases from V and 2 bases from J; junction bases left unmatched: 13. The CDR3 nucleotides read TGTGCCTGGAGTAATACTTACCGGGACAGACACACAGATACGCAGTATTTT. As protein: CAWSNTYRDRHTDTQYF.

The rearrangement uses TRBV7-6 and TRBJ2-3, with D possibly TRBD2 on 5 matching bases. Trimming cost V 5 bases and J 2 bases, with 14 bases left between them. The CDR3 is made up of 15 amino acids. Germline CDR1 reads SGHVS; CDR2 reads FNYEAQ. Here the CDR3 DNA reads TGTGCCAGCAGCCTTAGACAAGACTACACAGATACGCAGTATTTT. Protein: CASSLRQDYTDTQYF.

The table lists this clone with a few counts. This chain joins TRBV5-1 and TRBJ2-5; 8 bases fit TRBD2. V was pared by 0 bases and J by 5 bases, with 12 bases of the junction left unmatched. This CDR3 spans 17 amino acids. Germline loops: CDR1 SGHRS, CDR2 YFSETQ. The DNA of the CDR3 is TGCGCCAGCAGCTTGGCCTTGACTAGCGAGCGTTGGGAGACCCAGTACTTC. The encoded protein is CASSLALTSERWETQYF.

The chain links TRBV7-9 to TRBJ2-1; 9 bases map to TRBD1. Germline loops: CDR1 SEHNR, CDR2 FQNEAQ (reference sequence). V lost 2 bases, J lost 6 bases, and 5 bases stayed unmatched. There are 15 residues in the CDR3. For the CDR3, the DNA is TGTGCCAGCAGCTTACCCAAGGGACAGGGCAATGAGCAGTTCTTC. This codes for CASSLPKGQGNEQFF.

The V gene is TRBV28, the J gene TRBJ2-5, with TRBD1 matching over 7 bases. Germline V lookup: CDR1 MDHEN, CDR2 SYDVKM. CDR3 length: 15 amino acids. The V gene end was trimmed by 4 bases and the J gene end by 1 base; junction bases not matched to a gene: 6. The CDR3 sequence is CASSSRTGLQETQYF. CDR3 in DNA: TGTGCCAGCAGTTCCCGGACAGGTCTCCAAGAGACCCAGTACTTC.

A word on this clone: Other DNA sequences of this sample code for an identical CDR3. The gene calls are TRBV18 and TRBJ1-6, with D hard to call. CDR3 size: 14 residues. Germline V lookup: CDR1 KGHSH, CDR2 LQKENI. Trimming cost V 3 bases and J 0 bases, with 3 bases left between them. DNA of the CDR3: TGTGCCAGCTCACCCAGCTCCTATAATTCACCCCTCCACTTT. This translates into CASSPSSYNSPLHF.

This sequence joins TRBV30 and TRBJ1-1; D call uncertain. The germline V gene has CDR1 GTSNPN and CDR2 SVGIG (reference sequence). The ends were cut back, 4 bases at V and 7 bases at J, with 13 bases in the middle. This CDR3 region has 12 residues. In DNA form, the CDR3 reads TGTGCCTGGACCCGGGGAACATATGAAGCTTTCTTT. It codes for CAWTRGTYEAFF.

The rearrangement uses TRBV6-1 and TRBJ2-2; 9 bases are a match to TRBD1. The V gene end was trimmed by 6 bases and the J gene end by 6 bases; junction bases not matched to a gene: 5. This CDR3 has 14 amino acids. Looked up from germline, CDR1 is MNHNS and CDR2 is SASEGT. The CDR3 protein is CASSWTGVAGELFF. CDR3 coding DNA: TGTGCCAGCAGCTGGACAGGGGTGGCCGGGGAGCTGTTTTTT.

V is TRBV28 and J is TRBJ2-3; 7 positions agree with TRBD2. The V and J ends lost 6 bases and 4 bases, in that order; junction bases with no gene match: 7. This CDR3 region has 14 residues. From germline, CDR1 is MDHEN and CDR2 SYDVKM. This chain's CDR3 is CASRREEAADTQYF. DNA for the CDR3: TGTGCCAGCAGACGGGAGGAGGCGGCAGATACGCAGTATTTT.

V usage is TRBV12-5 and J usage is TRBJ1-1; no clear D gene. V shed 5 bases and J shed 6 bases, with 7 bases lying between them. Germline V lookup: CDR1 LGHNT, CDR2 FRNRAP. The CDR3 has 11 amino acids. CDR3 amino acids: CASGPLAEAFF. In nucleotides, the CDR3 is TGTGCTAGTGGTCCCCTCGCTGAAGCTTTCTTT. The full variable domain, with the rest looked up from reference TRBV12-5 and TRBJ1-1, is DARVTQTPRHKVTEMGQEVTMRCQPILGHNTVFWYRQTMMQGLELLAYFRNRAPLDDSGMPKDRFSAEMPDATLATLKIQPSEPRDSAVYFCASGPLAEAFFGQGTRLTVV.